Described below is a single TCR beta chain sequence and its context. Its antigen is as yet unknown. The sample belongs to a study of blood T cells in healthy people across ages. Study-level results: With unsorted PBMCs, a conclusive comparison of naive versus antigen-experienced cells was not possible. Long-lived donors had more naive CD4+ cells and higher diversity than aged donors.

Peripheral blood samples of roughly 10 milliliters were drawn from each donor. The use of a sample-barcoded 5' primer and a J-beta primer mix characterized a second PCR of roughly 6 to 11 cycles. All samples yielded 3 million or more CDR3-containing paired-end reads. TCRdb recomputed calls from the 5' RACE reads with MiXCR, one row per CDR3 protein. This table holds some 1.1 million distinct CDR3 sequences, roughly two fifths found once. The ends were cut back, 7 bases at V and 3 bases at J, with 12 bases in the middle. The germline V gene has CDR1 SGHAT and CDR2 FQNNGV. CDR3 length: 13 residues. Specimen: blood. The V and J genes are TRBV11-2 and TRBJ1-1; a possible D gene is TRBD1 (6 bases). This TCR was sampled from a man aged 18 to 29 in good health. CDR3 amino acids: CASKVGGHTEAFF. The DNA of the CDR3 is TGTGCCAGCAAAGTCGGGGGGCACACTGAAGCTTTCTTT.